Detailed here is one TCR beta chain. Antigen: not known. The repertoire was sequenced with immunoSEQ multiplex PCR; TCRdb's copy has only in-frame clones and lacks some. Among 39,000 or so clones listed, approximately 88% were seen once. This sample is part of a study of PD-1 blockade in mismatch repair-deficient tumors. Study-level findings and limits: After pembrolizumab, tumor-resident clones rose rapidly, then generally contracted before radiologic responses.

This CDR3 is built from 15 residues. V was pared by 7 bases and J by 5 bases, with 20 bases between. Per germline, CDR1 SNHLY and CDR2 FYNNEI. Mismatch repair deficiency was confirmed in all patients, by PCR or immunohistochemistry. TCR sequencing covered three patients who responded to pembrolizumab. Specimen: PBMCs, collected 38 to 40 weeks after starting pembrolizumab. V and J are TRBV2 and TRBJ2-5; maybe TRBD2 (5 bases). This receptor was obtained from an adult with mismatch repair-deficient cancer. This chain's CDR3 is CASTPVGSRGETQYF. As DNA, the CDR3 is TGTGCCAGCACCCCCGTGGGGAGCCGTGGGGAGACCCAGTACTTC.